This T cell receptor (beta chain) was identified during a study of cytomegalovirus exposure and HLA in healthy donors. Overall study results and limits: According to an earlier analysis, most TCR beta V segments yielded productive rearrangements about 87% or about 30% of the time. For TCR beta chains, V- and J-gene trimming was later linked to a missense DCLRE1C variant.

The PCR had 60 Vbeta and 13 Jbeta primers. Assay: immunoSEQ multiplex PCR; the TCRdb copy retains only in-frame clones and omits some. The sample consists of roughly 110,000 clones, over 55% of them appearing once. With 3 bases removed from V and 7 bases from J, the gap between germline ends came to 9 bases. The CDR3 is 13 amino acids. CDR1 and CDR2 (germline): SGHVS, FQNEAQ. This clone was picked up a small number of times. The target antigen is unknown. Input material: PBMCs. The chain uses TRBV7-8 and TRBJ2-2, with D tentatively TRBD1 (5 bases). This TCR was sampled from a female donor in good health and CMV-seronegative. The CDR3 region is CASSLGQIGELFF. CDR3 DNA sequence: TGTGCCAGCAGCTTGGGGCAAATCGGGGAGCTGTTTTTT.